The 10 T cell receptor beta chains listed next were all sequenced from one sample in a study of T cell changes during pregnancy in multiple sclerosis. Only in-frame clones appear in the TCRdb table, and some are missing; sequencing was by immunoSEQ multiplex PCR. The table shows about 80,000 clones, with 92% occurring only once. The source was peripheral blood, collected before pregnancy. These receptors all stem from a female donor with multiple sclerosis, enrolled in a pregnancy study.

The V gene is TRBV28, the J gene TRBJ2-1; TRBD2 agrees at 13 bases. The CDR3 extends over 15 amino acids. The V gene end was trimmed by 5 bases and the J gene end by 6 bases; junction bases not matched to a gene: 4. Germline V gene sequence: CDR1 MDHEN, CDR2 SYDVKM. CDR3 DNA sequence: TGTGCCAGCAGTATCGGGACTAGCGGGACCAATGAGCAGTTCTTC. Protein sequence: CASSIGTSGTNEQFF.

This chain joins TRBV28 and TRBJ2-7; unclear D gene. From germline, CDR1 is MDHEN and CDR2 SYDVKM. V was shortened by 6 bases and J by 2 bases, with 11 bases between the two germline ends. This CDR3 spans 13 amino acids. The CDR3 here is CASSSGVPYEQYF. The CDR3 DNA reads TGTGCCAGCAGCTCAGGTGTTCCCTACGAGCAGTACTTC. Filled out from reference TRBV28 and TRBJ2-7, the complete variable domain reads DVKVTQSSRYLVKRTGEKVFLECVQDMDHENMFWYRQDPGLGLRLIYFSYDVKMKEKGDIPEGYSVSREKKERFSLILESASTNQTSMYLCASSSGVPYEQYFGPGTRLTVT.

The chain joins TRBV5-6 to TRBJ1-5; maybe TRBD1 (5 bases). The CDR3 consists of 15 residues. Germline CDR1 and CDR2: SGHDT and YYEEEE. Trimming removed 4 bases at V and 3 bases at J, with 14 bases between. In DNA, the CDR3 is TGTGCCAGCAGCCAGCAAAGGGGTTACAATCAGCCCCAGCATTTT. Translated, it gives CASSQQRGYNQPQHF.

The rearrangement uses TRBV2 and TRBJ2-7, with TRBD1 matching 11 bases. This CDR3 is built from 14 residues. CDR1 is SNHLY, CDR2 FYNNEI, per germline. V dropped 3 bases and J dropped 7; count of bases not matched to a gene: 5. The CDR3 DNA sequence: TGTGCCAGCAGTGAGGACAGGGGGCTGGGTGAGCAGTACTTC. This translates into CASSEDRGLGEQYF.

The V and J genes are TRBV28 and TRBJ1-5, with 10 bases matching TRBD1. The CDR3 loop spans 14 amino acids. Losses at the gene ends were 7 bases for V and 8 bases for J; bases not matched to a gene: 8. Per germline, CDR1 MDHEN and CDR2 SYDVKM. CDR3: CASTTGGQGKPQHF. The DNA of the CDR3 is TGTGCCAGCACAACTGGGGGACAGGGGAAGCCCCAGCATTTT.

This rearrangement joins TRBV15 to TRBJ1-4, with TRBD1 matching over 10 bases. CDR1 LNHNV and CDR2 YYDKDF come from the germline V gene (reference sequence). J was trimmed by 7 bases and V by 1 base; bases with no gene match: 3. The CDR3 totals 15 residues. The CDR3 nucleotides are TGTGCCACCAGCAGAGTGGGGACAGGGGCTGAAAAACTGTTTTTT. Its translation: CATSRVGTGAEKLFF.

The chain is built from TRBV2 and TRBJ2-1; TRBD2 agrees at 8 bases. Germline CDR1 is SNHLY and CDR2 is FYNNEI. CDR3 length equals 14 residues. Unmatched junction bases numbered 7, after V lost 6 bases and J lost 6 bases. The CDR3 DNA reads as TGTGCCAGCAGGCGAAGCGGGGGAAGCAATGAGCAGTTCTTC. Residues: CASRRSGGSNEQFF.

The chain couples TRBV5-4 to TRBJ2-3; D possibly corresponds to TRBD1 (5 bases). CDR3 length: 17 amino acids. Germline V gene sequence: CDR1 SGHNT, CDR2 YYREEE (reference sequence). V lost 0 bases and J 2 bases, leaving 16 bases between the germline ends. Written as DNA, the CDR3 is TGTGCCAGCAGCTTGGCCGGCAGGGCGAGCTACACAGATACGCAGTATTTT. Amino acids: CASSLAGRASYTDTQYF.

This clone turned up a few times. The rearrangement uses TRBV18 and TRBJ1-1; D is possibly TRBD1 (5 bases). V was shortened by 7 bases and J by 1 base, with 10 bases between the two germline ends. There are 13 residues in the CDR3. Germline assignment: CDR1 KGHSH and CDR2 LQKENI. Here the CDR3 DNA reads TGTGCCAGCTTCATACAGGAGAACACTGAAGCTTTCTTT. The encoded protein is CASFIQENTEAFF. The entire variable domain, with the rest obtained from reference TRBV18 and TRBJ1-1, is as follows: NAGVMQNPRHLVRRRGQEARLRCSPMKGHSHVYWYRQLPEEGLKFMVYLQKENIIDESGMPKERFSAEFPKEGPSILRIQQVVRGDSAAYFCASFIQENTEAFFGQGTRLTVV.

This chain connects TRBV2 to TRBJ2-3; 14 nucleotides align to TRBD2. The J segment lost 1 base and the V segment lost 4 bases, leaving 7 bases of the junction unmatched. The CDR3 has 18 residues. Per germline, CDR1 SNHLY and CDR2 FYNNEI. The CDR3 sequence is CASSAGTSGRGGTDTQYF. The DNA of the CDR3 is TGTGCCAGCAGTGCAGGGACTAGCGGGAGAGGGGGCACAGATACGCAGTATTTT.